This passage covers 28 T cell receptor beta chains from one sample sequenced in a study of T cells in Graves' hyperthyroidism and ophthalmopathy. Amplified TCR beta CDR3 regions came from RNA transcripts. Using the HTBI primer set, a first-round RT-PCR was run on the TCR CDR3. TCRdb fed the multiplex PCR reads into MiXCR, producing one record per CDR3 protein. The profile covers 400,000 to 550,000 distinct CDR3 sequences, with about an eighth appearing a single time and about 17% taken by the ten largest. Input material: blood. The receptors originated from a woman between 18 and 29 years old with Graves' hyperthyroidism.

The rearrangement links TRBV20-1 to TRBJ1-6, with TRBD1 identical over 7 bases. The trim removed 0 bases at V and 8 bases at J, leaving 7 bases unmatched. The germline gives CDR1 DFQATT, CDR2 SNEGSKA (reference sequence). The CDR3 is made up of 15 amino acids. CDR3 nucleotides: TGCAGTGCTAGAGATGGGACAGAGAGGTATTCACCCCTCCACTTT. Protein sequence: CSARDGTERYSPLHF.

This clonotype has a count of ten or more. The chain links TRBV6-1 to TRBJ2-3; TRBD2 matches 10 bases. V was pared by 8 bases and J by 2 bases, with 1 base of the junction left unmatched. Germline V gene lookup returns CDR1 MNHNS and CDR2 SASEGT. This CDR3 region has 13 residues. CDR3 coding DNA: TGTGCCAGCGGACTAGCGGTCACAGATACGCAGTATTTT. Amino acids: CASGLAVTDTQYF.

This clonotype was counted ten times or more. V gene TRBV18 combines with J gene TRBJ2-5; D is unclear. Trimming left V 3 bases short and J 2 bases short, with 7 bases between. Germline lookup yields CDR1 KGHSH and CDR2 LQKENI. The CDR3 consists of 13 residues. CDR3 in DNA: TGTGCCAGCTCACCGTTAGAACAAGAGACCCAGTACTTC. It codes for CASSPLEQETQYF.

This clonotype was recorded at least ten times. The chain recombines TRBV11-2 with TRBJ2-2; D gene unclear. Trimming shortened V by 3 bases and J by 0 bases, and 5 bases separated the two germline ends. CDR3 length equals 14 residues. Germline V lookup: CDR1 SGHAT, CDR2 FQNNGV. CDR3 DNA sequence: TGTGCCAGCAGCTTGACAACGAACACCGGGGAGCTGTTTTTT. Its translation: CASSLTTNTGELFF.

This clonotype was detected ten times or more. The rearrangement joins TRBV19 to TRBJ2-5, with D possibly TRBD2 on 5 matching bases. Trimming shortened V by 8 bases and J by 2 bases, and 9 bases separated the two germline ends. This CDR3 has 12 residues. CDR1 LNHDA and CDR2 SQIVND come from the germline V gene (reference sequence). CDR3 amino acids: CASGGGQETQYF. The CDR3 DNA sequence: TGTGCCAGTGGAGGCGGACAAGAGACCCAGTACTTC. The whole variable domain, remainder taken from reference TRBV19 and TRBJ2-5, is DGGITQSPKYLFRKEGQNVTLSCEQNLNHDAMYWYRQDPGQGLRLIYYSQIVNDFQKGDIAEGYSVSREKKESFPLTVTSAQKNPTAFYLCASGGGQETQYFGPGTRLLVL.

The chain has TRBV2 and TRBJ2-5; D unresolved. The germline gives CDR1 SNHLY, CDR2 FYNNEI. The CDR3 has 14 amino acids. V shed 2 bases and J shed 2 bases, with 9 bases lying between them. The CDR3 region is CASSETERQETQYF. The CDR3 region has the DNA TGTGCCAGCAGTGAAACGGAGAGGCAAGAGACCCAGTACTTC. The full variable domain, its missing parts supplied by reference TRBV2 and TRBJ2-5, is EPEVTQTPSHQVTQMGQEVILRCVPISNHLYFYWYRQILGQKVEFLVSFYNNEISEKSEIFDDQFSVERPDGSNFTLKIRSTKLEDSAMYFCASSETERQETQYFGPGTRLLVL.

This clonotype was seen at least ten times. The J gene is TRBJ2-2, the V gene TRBV19; possibly TRBD1 for D (5 bases). Trimming took off 7 bases at V and 1 base at J, with 10 bases between the two ends. CDR3 length: 14 residues. Germline-derived CDR1 and CDR2 are LNHDA and SQIVND (reference sequence). CDR3 region: CASKETVNTGELFF. The CDR3 bases are TGTGCCAGTAAGGAGACAGTGAACACCGGGGAGCTGTTTTTT.

This chain links TRBV10-3 with TRBJ1-2; 10 bases map to TRBD1. Trimming at V came to 9 bases and at J to 6 bases, leaving 16 bases not matched to a gene. The CDR3 consists of 16 residues. The germline CDR1 and CDR2 sequences are ENHRY and SYGVKD. CDR3 nucleotide sequence: TGTGCCATTCAATTGCACTACGGACAGGGGGAGGATGGCTACACCTTC. It codes for CAIQLHYGQGEDGYTF.

This clonotype turned up a few times. The chain recombines TRBV19 with TRBJ2-3; 9 bases are a match to TRBD1. Germline assignment: CDR1 LNHDA and CDR2 SQIVND (reference sequence). The CDR3 runs 14 residues. V lost 5 bases to trimming and J lost 4 bases; unmatched junction nucleotides: 4. Here the CDR3 reads CASSPGTGPDTQYF. CDR3 DNA: TGTGCCAGTAGTCCCGGGACAGGGCCAGATACGCAGTATTTT.

The sample holds many counts of this clonotype. The V and J genes are TRBV6-1 and TRBJ1-1, with D possibly matching TRBD1 (5 bases). Germline assignment: CDR1 MNHNS and CDR2 SASEGT. V lost 6 bases, J lost 6 bases, and 20 bases lay in between. The CDR3 extends over 15 amino acids. The CDR3 DNA reads TGTGCCAGCAGGGACACAACCGGACTGCGCCCTGAAGCTTTCTTT. Protein sequence: CASRDTTGLRPEAFF.

This chain joins TRBV5-1 and TRBJ2-7; TRBD1 agrees at 8 bases. CDR1 SGHRS and CDR2 YFSETQ come from the germline V gene. V lost 3 bases, J lost 6 bases, and 11 bases stayed unmatched. CDR3 length equals 15 residues. CDR3 sequence reads: CASSYTGTGLSEQYF. For the CDR3, the DNA is TGCGCCAGCAGCTACACCGGGACAGGACTAAGCGAGCAGTACTTC. Using reference TRBV5-1 and TRBJ2-7 for the parts outside the CDR3, the full variable domain is KAGVTQTPRYLIKTRGQQVTLSCSPISGHRSVSWYQQTPGQGLQFLFEYFSETQRNKGNFPGRFSGRQFSNSRSEMNVSTLELGDSALYLCASSYTGTGLSEQYFGPGTRLTVT.

The V and J genes are TRBV7-2 and TRBJ2-3, with TRBD2 matching 10 bases. J was trimmed by 1 base and V by 5 bases; bases with no gene match: 21. The CDR3 contains 21 residues. The germline gives CDR1 SGHTA, CDR2 FQGNSA. This chain's CDR3 is CASSQTYQGGTSVSGTDTQYF. CDR3 sequence (DNA): TGTGCCAGCAGCCAGACTTACCAGGGCGGGACTAGCGTATCCGGCACAGATACGCAGTATTTT.

The sample holds many counts of this clonotype. The chain carries TRBV12-3 or TRBV12-4 and TRBJ1-3; unclear D gene. Between the trimmed V and J ends, which lost 4 bases and 2 bases, there was a span of 12 bases. This CDR3 has 15 amino acids. The CDR3 coding sequence is TGTGCCAGCAGTTCCTCGAAGACGACTGGAAACACCATATATTTT. This gives the protein CASSSSKTTGNTIYF.

This clonotype turned up a few times. The chain links TRBV6-2 or TRBV6-3 to TRBJ2-3; 9 bases agree with TRBD2. From germline, CDR1 is MNHEY and CDR2 SVGEGT. This CDR3 spans 16 amino acids. The junction had 7 bases not matched to a gene; V was cut back by 6 bases and J by 0 bases. The CDR3, as DNA: TGTGCCAGCAGCCGAGGGCGGGAGGGCAGCACAGATACGCAGTATTTT. Its protein product is CASSRGREGSTDTQYF.

This clonotype was recorded many times. The chain links TRBV12-5 to TRBJ1-2; perhaps TRBD1 as D (6 bases). Germline V lookup: CDR1 LGHNT, CDR2 FRNRAP. The ends were cut back, 5 bases at V and 3 bases at J, with 13 bases in the middle. The CDR3 spans 14 residues. The CDR3 DNA reads TGTGCTAGTGGTCTCACCTGGACAGACTATGGCTACACCTTC. It encodes CASGLTWTDYGYTF.

This chain links TRBV30 with TRBJ1-4; D ambiguous. The CDR3 loop spans 13 amino acids. Germline values: CDR1 GTSNPN, CDR2 SVGIG (reference sequence). Trimming removed 2 bases from V and 8 bases from J, with 12 bases in between. For the CDR3, the DNA is TGTGCCTGGAGTCGAAGCACATCCGAAAAACTGTTTTTT. Residues: CAWSRSTSEKLFF.

This clonotype was seen many times. CDR3 in amino acids: CASSPSSQGLADTQYF. DNA for the CDR3: TGTGCCAGTAGTCCCTCGTCTCAGGGTTTGGCAGATACGCAGTATTTT. The chain recombines TRBV19 with TRBJ2-3, with D perhaps matching TRBD1 (5 bases). The CDR3 runs to 16 residues. The V gene's germline CDR1 is LNHDA and CDR2 SQIVND (reference sequence). V dropped 5 bases and J dropped 4 bases, with 19 bases sitting between them.

This clonotype was detected many times. The chain couples TRBV20-1 to TRBJ1-1; D is unclear. CDR3 size: 13 residues. Germline V lookup: CDR1 DFQATT, CDR2 SNEGSKA (reference sequence). V lost 3 bases and J 1 base, leaving 9 bases between the germline ends. CDR3 in amino acids: CSARNEGNTEAFF. The CDR3 nucleotides read TGCAGTGCTAGGAACGAGGGGAACACTGAAGCTTTCTTT.

CDR3 DNA sequence: TGTGCCAGCAGTCCCTCCGGGTTGAGGCGCCGAGGAGGCACCGGGGAGCTGTTTTTT. Translated, it gives CASSPSGLRRRGGTGELFF. The chain links TRBV28 to TRBJ2-2, with D perhaps matching TRBD2 (5 bases). Germline CDR1 MDHEN, CDR2 SYDVKM. This CDR3 contains 19 residues. Between the trimmed V and J ends, which lost 5 bases and 4 bases, there was a span of 26 bases. Looking up the rest from reference TRBV28 and TRBJ2-2 gives the full variable domain: DVKVTQSSRYLVKRTGEKVFLECVQDMDHENMFWYRQDPGLGLRLIYFSYDVKMKEKGDIPEGYSVSREKKERFSLILESASTNQTSMYLCASSPSGLRRRGGTGELFFGEGSRLTVL.

This clonotype was seen just once. The CDR3 is CASSPRDTRGNEQFF. Here the CDR3 DNA reads TGTGCCAGCAGTCCCCGGGACACGAGGGGCAATGAGCAGTTCTTC. The rearrangement uses TRBV6-1 and TRBJ2-1, with D perhaps TRBD1 (6 bases). Germline V lookup: CDR1 MNHNS, CDR2 SASEGT. The CDR3 runs to 15 residues. Trimming shortened V by 5 bases and J by 6 bases, and 17 bases separated the two germline ends.

This clonotype was recorded at least ten times. This chain connects TRBV28 to TRBJ1-1; the D is unclear. Trimming took off 3 bases at V and 5 bases at J, with 13 bases between the two ends. The CDR3 is 14 residues long. Germline CDR1 is MDHEN and CDR2 is SYDVKM. Here the CDR3 DNA reads TGTGCCAGCAGTTTTTTCGGAAGGGAGACTGAAGCTTTCTTT. Its translation: CASSFFGRETEAFF.

This clonotype was counted at least ten times. The chain employs TRBV2 and TRBJ2-5, with 7 bases lining up with TRBD2. The CDR3 totals 14 residues. Trimming removed 5 bases from V and 4 bases from J; junction bases left unmatched: 7. The germline V gene has CDR1 SNHLY and CDR2 FYNNEI. CDR3 DNA: TGTGCCAGCAGTCCCGGGACTAAAGTAGAGACCCAGTACTTC. Its translation: CASSPGTKVETQYF.

At least ten counts were recorded for this clonotype. J is TRBJ2-1 and V is TRBV6-1; 10 positions match TRBD2. V shed 7 bases, J shed 3 bases, and the junction held 6 bases outside the gene matches. This CDR3 spans 15 amino acids. Germline values: CDR1 MNHNS, CDR2 SASEGT. CDR3 amino acids: CASNSGRSVYNEQFF. In DNA form, the CDR3 reads TGTGCCAGCAATAGCGGGAGGTCTGTCTACAATGAGCAGTTCTTC.

Ten or more counts support this clonotype. V gene TRBV10-3 combines with J gene TRBJ2-3; D not certain. The V gene's germline CDR1 is ENHRY and CDR2 SYGVKD. This CDR3 comprises 16 residues. Deletions cut 0 bases from V and 0 bases from J, with 10 bases between. DNA of the CDR3: TGTGCCATCAGTGAGTCGCGACCCACTAGCACAGATACGCAGTATTTT. This translates into CAISESRPTSTDTQYF.

This chain uses TRBV10-2 with TRBJ1-1; D might be TRBD1 (5 bases). CDR1 WSHSY and CDR2 SAAADI come from the germline V gene. The CDR3 loop spans 13 amino acids. Trimming removed 8 bases at V and 1 base at J, with 11 bases between. The CDR3 DNA reads as TGCGCCAGCCTTGGGACGTGGAACACTGAAGCTTTCTTT. It specifies CASLGTWNTEAFF.

At least ten counts were recorded for this clonotype. The chain combines TRBV6-1 with TRBJ1-3, with 7 positions matching TRBD1. This CDR3 comprises 15 residues. Germline values: CDR1 MNHNS, CDR2 SASEGT. V gave up 7 bases and J gave up 2 bases; unmatched junction bases: 8. In DNA, the CDR3 is TGTGCCAGCAAAACAGGGGCTGGGGCTGGAAACACCATATATTTT. As protein: CASKTGAGAGNTIYF.

This clonotype was seen at least ten times. The chain has TRBV24-1 and TRBJ1-1, with a possible D match to TRBD1 (5 bases). This CDR3 comprises 16 residues. Germline loops: CDR1 KGHDR, CDR2 SFDVKD. Deletions cut 1 base from V and 1 base from J, with 12 bases between. The CDR3 loop reads CATSDFRQPENTEAFF. CDR3 nucleotides: TGTGCCACCAGTGATTTCCGACAGCCCGAGAACACTGAAGCTTTCTTT.

In this sample, this clonotype turned up many times. The chain links TRBV27 to TRBJ2-3; D ambiguous. The CDR3 totals 12 residues. Looked up from germline, CDR1 is MNHEY and CDR2 is SMNVEV (reference sequence). V was trimmed by 3 bases and J by 2 bases, leaving 3 bases between them. The CDR3 DNA is TGTGCCAGCAGTTTCCTCACAGATACGCAGTATTTT. It encodes CASSFLTDTQYF.